Given below is one TCR beta chain in context. The antigen remains unidentified. The CDR3 consists of 15 residues. Trimming stripped 6 bases from V and 1 base from J, with 12 bases between. Germline assignment: CDR1 LNHDA and CDR2 SQIVND (reference sequence). These data come from a study of cytomegalovirus exposure and HLA in healthy donors. Whole-study findings and limits: Overall, some 160 TCR beta chains were annotated as cytomegalovirus-associated. Analyzed later, most CMV-associated TCR beta chains appeared HLA-restricted. When presence/absence was analysed, sequencing depth was taken to be roughly uniform across donors. CMV antigen specificity of a few CMV-associated chains was confirmed in vitro.

PCR primers comprised 60 Vbeta and 13 Jbeta primers. Produced via immunoSEQ multiplex PCR; TCRdb's table is partial and in-frame only. The sample consists of about 140,000 clones, 76% of them appearing once. The TCR sequence derives from a female donor in good health and CMV-seropositive. The chain joins TRBV19 to TRBJ2-2, with a weak D call TRBD1 (6 bases). The source material was PBMCs. The CDR3 sequence: CASSKGTLNTGELFF. In DNA form, the CDR3 reads TGTGCCAGTAGCAAGGGGACATTGAACACCGGGGAGCTGTTTTTT.